Listed below are T cell receptor beta chains from one sample, sequenced in a study of shared clonotypes between healthy human individuals. The data were produced by immunoSEQ multiplex PCR, yet TCRdb's version contains in-frame clones alone and is incomplete. The table records roughly 2,500,000 clones, over 85% of them present only once. Material for sequencing was naive CD4+ T cells from PBMCs. These receptors originate from a man aged 18 to 30 in good health. Some clones in this sample may be carry-over from other donors' samples. Each CDR3 is given with its conserved first and last residue. The order of the fields is D gene, V gene, J gene, CDR3 DNA, CDR3 protein. D genes are given only for firm matches.

>.|TRBV5-4|TRBJ2-5
TGTGCCAGCAGCCCACAACAGGGAATACTATCCGGGCAACCCCCAGAGACCCAGTACTTC
CASSPQQGILSGQPPETQYF
>.|TRBV5-1|TRBJ1-1
TGCGCCAGCAGCTGGGGGGGACCGAACACTGAAGCTTTCTTT
CASSWGGPNTEAFF
>.|TRBV5-1|TRBJ2-3
TGCGCCAGCGAAACGGGGAGCGGAGATACGCAGTATTTT
CASETGSGDTQYF
>TRBD1|TRBV5-1|TRBJ1-1
TGCGCCAGCAGCTCCAACGCAGGGGGCACGAACACTGAAGCTTTCTTT
CASSSNAGGTNTEAFF
>TRBD2|TRBV5-4|TRBJ2-1
TGTGCCAGCAGCTTGACTAGCGGGAGTTTTGGTGAGCAGTTCTTC
CASSLTSGSFGEQFF
>TRBD1|TRBV29-1|TRBJ1-2
TGCAGCGGCGGGACAGAGCTTCTCTATGGCTACACCTTC
CSGGTELLYGYTF
>TRBD2|TRBV7-6|TRBJ2-1
TGTGCCAGCAGCCCAAAAGTCCCAGTAGCGGGAGCTTTCGGGTCCTACAATGAGCAGTTCTTC
CASSPKVPVAGAFGSYNEQFF
>.|TRBV5-1|TRBJ2-7
TGCGCCAGCAGCTTGGCCCTTACGTTACGGGGTCCTTACGAGCAGTACTTC
CASSLALTLRGPYEQYF
>TRBD2|TRBV5-5|TRBJ2-5
TGTGCCAGCAGCTCGAGTCCCGGGAGGGCCGTAGAGACCCAGTACTTC
CASSSSPGRAVETQYF
>.|TRBV30|TRBJ2-7
TGTGCCTGGGGCTCGGTAGCGTTCTACGAGCAGTACTTC
CAWGSVAFYEQYF
>.|TRBV7-2|TRBJ2-1
TGTGCCAGCAGCTCCTACCCGGGCAGAGATGAGCAGTTCTTC
CASSSYPGRDEQFF
>.|TRBV28|TRBJ2-1
TGTGCCAGTCCGGGCCCCTACAATGAGCAGTTCTTC
CASPGPYNEQFF
>.|TRBV5-6|TRBJ1-2
TGTGCCAGCAGCTTGGAACGCTATGGCTACACCTTC
CASSLERYGYTF